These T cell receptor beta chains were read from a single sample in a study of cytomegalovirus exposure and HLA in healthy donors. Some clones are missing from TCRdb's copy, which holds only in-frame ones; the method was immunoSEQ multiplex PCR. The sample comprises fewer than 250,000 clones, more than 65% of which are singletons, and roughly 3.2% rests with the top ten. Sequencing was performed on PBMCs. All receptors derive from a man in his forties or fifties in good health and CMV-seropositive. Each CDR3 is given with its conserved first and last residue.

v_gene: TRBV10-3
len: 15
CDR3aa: CAISDPAGGEDTQYF

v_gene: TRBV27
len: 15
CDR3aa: CASSPRDRGASPLHF

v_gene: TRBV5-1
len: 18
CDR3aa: CASSPRTSGGPGTDTQYF

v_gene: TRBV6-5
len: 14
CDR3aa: CASRAQGASETQYF

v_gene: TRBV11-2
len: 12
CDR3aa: CASSPSTDTQYF

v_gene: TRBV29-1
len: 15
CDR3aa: CSVEDRQGSSYEQYF

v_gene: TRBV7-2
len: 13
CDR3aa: CASSLARGYGYTF

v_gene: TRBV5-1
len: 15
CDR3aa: CARQDRPLSGNTIYF

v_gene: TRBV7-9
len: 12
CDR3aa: CASSETGIGGYF

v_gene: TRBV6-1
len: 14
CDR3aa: CASSGNPAGEKLFF

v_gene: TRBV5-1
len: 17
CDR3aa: CASSYAVSQGEHYGYTF

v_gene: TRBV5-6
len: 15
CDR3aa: CASSPAGVSGNTIYF

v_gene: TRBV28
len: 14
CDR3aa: CASRGGSGINEQYF

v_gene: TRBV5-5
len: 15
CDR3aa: CASSLVQLRSYEQYF

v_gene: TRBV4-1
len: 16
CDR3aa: CASSQEFRSPNEKLFF

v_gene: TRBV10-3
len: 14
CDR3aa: CAISPGVADSPLHF

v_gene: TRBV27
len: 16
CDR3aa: CATRGQGLSYNSPLHF

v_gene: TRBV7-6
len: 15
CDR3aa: CASSSPGLVQETQYF

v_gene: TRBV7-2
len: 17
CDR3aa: CASSASLRGGYTDTQYF

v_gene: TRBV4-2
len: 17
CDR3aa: CASSQDGGGIDTGELFF

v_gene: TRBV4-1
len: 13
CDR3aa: CASSQDGLLGKYF

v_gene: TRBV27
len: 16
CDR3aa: CASSLNLRDSGNTIYF

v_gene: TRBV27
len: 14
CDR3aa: CASRLPGSSNGYTF

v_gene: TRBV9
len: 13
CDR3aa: CASSGLAGGNQYF

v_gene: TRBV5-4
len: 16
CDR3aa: CASSSRLAGGQETQYF

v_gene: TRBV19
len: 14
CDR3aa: CASTPGQGDREQYF

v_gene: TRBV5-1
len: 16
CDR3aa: CASSLFPSGDSDEQYF

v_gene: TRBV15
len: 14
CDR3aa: CATSRPQGVHEQYF

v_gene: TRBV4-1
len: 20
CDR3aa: CASSQGGTLGMSSGANVLTF

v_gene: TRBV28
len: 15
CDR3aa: CASSFPTGYGSPLHF

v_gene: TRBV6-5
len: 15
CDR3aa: CASTQTGPHTGELFF

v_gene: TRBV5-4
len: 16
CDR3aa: CASSQDLSSGNQPQHF

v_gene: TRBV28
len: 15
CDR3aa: CASSSMRGLRNIQYF

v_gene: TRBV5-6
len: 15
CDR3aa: CASSLGLANRNEQFF

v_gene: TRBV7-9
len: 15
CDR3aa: CASSLGGGDGEKLFF

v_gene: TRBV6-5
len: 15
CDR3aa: CASSYAGGAGYGYTF